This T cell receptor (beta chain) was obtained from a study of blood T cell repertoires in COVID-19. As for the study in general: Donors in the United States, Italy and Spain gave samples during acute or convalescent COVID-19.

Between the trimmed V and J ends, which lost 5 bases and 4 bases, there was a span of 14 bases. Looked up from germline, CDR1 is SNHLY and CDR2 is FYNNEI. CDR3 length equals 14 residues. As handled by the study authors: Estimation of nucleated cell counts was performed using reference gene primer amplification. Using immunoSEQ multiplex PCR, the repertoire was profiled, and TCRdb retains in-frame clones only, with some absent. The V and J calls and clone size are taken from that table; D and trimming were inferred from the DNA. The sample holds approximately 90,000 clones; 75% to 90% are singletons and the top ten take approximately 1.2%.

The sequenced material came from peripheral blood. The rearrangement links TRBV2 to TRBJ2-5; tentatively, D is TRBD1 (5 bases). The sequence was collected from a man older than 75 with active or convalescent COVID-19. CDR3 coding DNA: TGTGCCAGCAGTATCTCAGGGTGGGGAGAGACCCAGTACTTC. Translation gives CASSISGWGETQYF.